These 2 T cell receptor beta chains were sequenced from one sample in a study of cytomegalovirus exposure and HLA in healthy donors. Amplification used 60 Vbeta primers and 13 Jbeta primers. This table comes from immunoSEQ multiplex PCR, and its TCRdb copy is limited to in-frame clones, with some not included. The sample has 150,000 or so clones; about three quarters are singletons. Sequenced sample: PBMCs. Receptor source: a male donor in good health and CMV-seronegative.

The chain uses TRBV30 and TRBJ2-7, with TRBD2 matching over 8 bases. Gene TRBJ2-1 matches the end of the DNA better, so the J call may be wrong. The CDR3 is made up of 17 amino acids. CDR1 GTSNPN and CDR2 SVGIG come from the germline V gene (reference sequence). CDR3 bases: TGTGCCTGGAGTCGGTATAGCGGGACCCTCTCCTACAATGAGCAGTTCTTC. This gives the protein CAWSRYSGTLSYNEQFF.

V and J are TRBV10-2 and TRBJ1-1; D gene uncertain. CDR3 length: 15 amino acids. The germline gives CDR1 WSHSY, CDR2 SAAADI. Trimming pared 0 bases from V and 0 bases from J, leaving 8 bases between. CDR3 region: CASSESTPMNTEAFF. The CDR3 region has the DNA TGCGCCAGCAGTGAGTCGACACCCATGAACACTGAAGCTTTCTTT.